The rows below give T cell receptor beta chains drawn from one sample of a study of blood T cells in healthy people across ages. TCRdb called the 5' RACE reads again in MiXCR, with one record for every CDR3 protein. The sample lists 1.5 million to 2 million distinct CDR3 sequences, 28% occurring once. Sequenced input: blood. These receptors came from a woman in her thirties in good health. The CDR3 runs from the conserved cysteine through the conserved F or W. A D gene is named only where the DNA matches it firmly. The size of a clone is reported for some rows only, either as once, few or many, or as a class for expanded clones.

j_call: TRBJ2-7
d_call: TRBD1
clone_size: few
v_call: TRBV20-1
cdr3_nt: TGCAGTGCTAGACCCGGGACAGGGCCCCTCGAGCAGTACTTC
cdr3_aa: CSARPGTGPLEQYF

j_call: TRBJ1-5
d_call: -
clone_size: -
v_call: TRBV28
cdr3_nt: TGTGCCAGCAGTACCCCGTATAGCAATCAGCCCCAGCATTTT
cdr3_aa: CASSTPYSNQPQHF

j_call: TRBJ2-5
d_call: TRBD1
clone_size: -
v_call: TRBV20-1
cdr3_nt: TGCAGTGCTGAATCGAACAGGGGAGTGGAAGAGACCCAGTACTTC
cdr3_aa: CSAESNRGVEETQYF

j_call: TRBJ2-7
d_call: -
clone_size: -
v_call: TRBV12-3/TRBV12-4
cdr3_nt: TGTGCCAGCACCCACTCTCTGGCCGACGAGCAGTACTTC
cdr3_aa: CASTHSLADEQYF

j_call: TRBJ2-7
d_call: -
clone_size: many
v_call: TRBV6-5
cdr3_nt: TGTGCCAGCACTACCAACAGCTACGAGCAGTACTTC
cdr3_aa: CASTTNSYEQYF

j_call: TRBJ1-1
d_call: -
clone_size: few
v_call: TRBV4-1
cdr3_nt: TGCGCCAGCAGCCAAGATGGACAGATAATGAACACTGAAGCTTTCTTT
cdr3_aa: CASSQDGQIMNTEAFF

j_call: TRBJ2-7
d_call: -
clone_size: -
v_call: TRBV28
cdr3_nt: TGTGCCAGCAGTTTTAGGGAGGACGAGCAGTACTTC
cdr3_aa: CASSFREDEQYF

j_call: TRBJ2-7
d_call: -
clone_size: -
v_call: TRBV6-5
cdr3_nt: TGTGCCACCACTCGATTTGGGTCCTACGAGCAGTACTTC
cdr3_aa: CATTRFGSYEQYF

j_call: TRBJ2-3
d_call: TRBD2
clone_size: many
v_call: TRBV12-3/TRBV12-4
cdr3_nt: TGTGCCAGCAGTCCTGGACTAGCGGGAGGAACAGATACGCAGTATTTT
cdr3_aa: CASSPGLAGGTDTQYF

j_call: TRBJ1-1
d_call: TRBD1
clone_size: -
v_call: TRBV7-2
cdr3_nt: TGTGCCAGCAGCTCACAGGGGGCTCGGTTGAACACTGAAGCTTTCTTT
cdr3_aa: CASSSQGARLNTEAFF

j_call: TRBJ2-1
d_call: TRBD2
clone_size: few
v_call: TRBV27
cdr3_nt: TGTGCCAGCAGTTTTGGACTAGCAAGGTACAATGAGCAGTTCTTC
cdr3_aa: CASSFGLARYNEQFF

j_call: TRBJ2-3
d_call: -
clone_size: -
v_call: TRBV7-6
cdr3_nt: TGTGCCAGCAGCCAATCGAGGGATACGCAGTATTTT
cdr3_aa: CASSQSRDTQYF

j_call: TRBJ2-3
d_call: -
clone_size: -
v_call: TRBV7-8
cdr3_nt: TGTGCCAGCAGGGATAAGGGGGGAGATACGCAGTATTTT
cdr3_aa: CASRDKGGDTQYF

j_call: TRBJ2-5
d_call: -
clone_size: -
v_call: TRBV20-1
cdr3_nt: TGCAGTGCTGCTCCCGGCGGGTACCAAGAGACCCAGTACTTC
cdr3_aa: CSAAPGGYQETQYF

j_call: TRBJ2-5
d_call: TRBD2
clone_size: -
v_call: TRBV7-9
cdr3_nt: TGTGCCGCCGAAACTAGCGGGGGATTCCAAGAGACCCAGTACTTC
cdr3_aa: CAAETSGGFQETQYF

j_call: TRBJ1-2
d_call: -
clone_size: -
v_call: TRBV5-6
cdr3_nt: TGTGCCAGCAGCGGGGCCTGTGGCTACACCTTC
cdr3_aa: CASSGACGYTF

j_call: TRBJ2-2
d_call: TRBD1
clone_size: few
v_call: TRBV5-1
cdr3_nt: TGCGCCAGCAGCTTTAGAGCAGGGGGCACCGGGGAGCTGTTTTTT
cdr3_aa: CASSFRAGGTGELFF

j_call: TRBJ2-7
d_call: -
clone_size: few
v_call: TRBV12-3/TRBV12-4
cdr3_nt: TGTGCCAGCAGTTTAGCTGCCCGCGAGCAGTACTTC
cdr3_aa: CASSLAAREQYF

j_call: TRBJ2-7
d_call: TRBD1
clone_size: many
v_call: TRBV7-6
cdr3_nt: TGTGCCAGCAGCTTAGGGGGTGGGACAGGGGTATACGAGCAGTACTTC
cdr3_aa: CASSLGGGTGVYEQYF

j_call: TRBJ1-2
d_call: -
clone_size: -
v_call: TRBV6-2/TRBV6-3
cdr3_nt: TGTGCCAGCAGACTTGGGATCGGCTACACCTTC
cdr3_aa: CASRLGIGYTF

j_call: TRBJ2-7
d_call: -
clone_size: few
v_call: TRBV3-1
cdr3_nt: TGTGCCAGCAGCCAAGGCCTCCAGCAGTACTTC
cdr3_aa: CASSQGLQQYF

j_call: TRBJ2-1
d_call: TRBD2
clone_size: few
v_call: TRBV7-2
cdr3_nt: TGTGCCAGCACCACTGGGACTAGCTCCAATGAGCAGTTCTTC
cdr3_aa: CASTTGTSSNEQFF

j_call: TRBJ2-7
d_call: TRBD2
clone_size: many
v_call: TRBV7-9
cdr3_nt: TGTGCCAGCAGCTACACGACTAGCGGCACCCACGAGCAGTACTTC
cdr3_aa: CASSYTTSGTHEQYF

j_call: TRBJ2-1
d_call: TRBD2
clone_size: few
v_call: TRBV12-3/TRBV12-4
cdr3_nt: TGTGCCAGCAGTTCCGGGACTAGCGGGAAAGATGAGCAGTTCTTC
cdr3_aa: CASSSGTSGKDEQFF

j_call: TRBJ2-1
d_call: TRBD2
clone_size: -
v_call: TRBV5-1
cdr3_nt: TGCGCCAGCAGCTTGGCCGTCGGTAGCGGGGCCGCGGGAAGCAATGAGCAGTTCTTC
cdr3_aa: CASSLAVGSGAAGSNEQFF

j_call: TRBJ2-7
d_call: -
clone_size: many
v_call: TRBV20-1
cdr3_nt: TGCAGTGCTAGAGATTATCAGGCAGGGGAGACCTACGAGCAGTACTTC
cdr3_aa: CSARDYQAGETYEQYF

j_call: TRBJ2-7
d_call: TRBD1
clone_size: few
v_call: TRBV7-9
cdr3_nt: TGTGCCAGCAGCCACCCGGGACAGGGAATCAAGGAGCAGTACTTC
cdr3_aa: CASSHPGQGIKEQYF

j_call: TRBJ2-3
d_call: -
clone_size: -
v_call: TRBV12-3/TRBV12-4
cdr3_nt: TGTGCCAGCAGCCCGGCGGGGAGCACAGATGCGCAGTATTTT
cdr3_aa: CASSPAGSTDAQYF

j_call: TRBJ2-3
d_call: -
clone_size: -
v_call: TRBV5-1
cdr3_nt: TGCGCCAGCAGCTTGGAAGGCGCAGACCCAGATACGCAGTATTTT
cdr3_aa: CASSLEGADPDTQYF

j_call: TRBJ1-5
d_call: -
clone_size: -
v_call: TRBV9
cdr3_nt: TGTGCCAGCAGCGACCCCCGACAGGATAATCAGCCCCAGCATTTT
cdr3_aa: CASSDPRQDNQPQHF

j_call: TRBJ2-1
d_call: TRBD1
clone_size: -
v_call: TRBV18
cdr3_nt: TGTGCCAGCTCACCAACTACAGGGGGACTTTACGATGAGCAGTTCTTC
cdr3_aa: CASSPTTGGLYDEQFF

j_call: TRBJ1-4
d_call: TRBD1
clone_size: few
v_call: TRBV4-3
cdr3_nt: TGCGCCAGCAGCCCCCGCCCAGGGGGCCTTGAAAAACTGTTTTTT
cdr3_aa: CASSPRPGGLEKLFF

j_call: TRBJ2-7
d_call: -
clone_size: many
v_call: TRBV11-2
cdr3_nt: TGTGCCAGCAGTAACATCTGGGCCTACGAGCAGTACTTC
cdr3_aa: CASSNIWAYEQYF

j_call: TRBJ1-5
d_call: TRBD1
clone_size: few
v_call: TRBV6-1
cdr3_nt: TGTGCCAGCAGAACAGACAGGGGGCCCGTACAGCCCCAGCATTTT
cdr3_aa: CASRTDRGPVQPQHF

j_call: TRBJ1-4
d_call: -
clone_size: few
v_call: TRBV7-2
cdr3_nt: TGTGCCAGCAGCCCTCAGACGGCAACTAATGAAAAACTGTTTTTT
cdr3_aa: CASSPQTATNEKLFF

j_call: TRBJ1-2
d_call: -
clone_size: -
v_call: TRBV5-5
cdr3_nt: TGTGCCAGCAGCGCGGGGTCTGGGAGCTACACCTTC
cdr3_aa: CASSAGSGSYTF

j_call: TRBJ2-1
d_call: TRBD2
clone_size: -
v_call: TRBV2
cdr3_nt: TGTGCCGACCTGCCTAGCGGGAGTAATGAGCAGTTCTTC
cdr3_aa: CADLPSGSNEQFF

j_call: TRBJ2-3
d_call: TRBD1
clone_size: -
v_call: TRBV2
cdr3_nt: TGTACCAGCAGACCCGGGACAGGGGGATTGGATACGCAGTATTTT
cdr3_aa: CTSRPGTGGLDTQYF

j_call: TRBJ2-7
d_call: -
clone_size: many
v_call: TRBV7-2
cdr3_nt: TGTGCCAGCAGCCGTAAGATCGTCGGGACATCCATCTACGAGCAGTACTTC
cdr3_aa: CASSRKIVGTSIYEQYF

j_call: TRBJ2-1
d_call: TRBD2
clone_size: -
v_call: TRBV14
cdr3_nt: TGTGCCAGCAGCCCAGGGGGACTAGCGGGAGGTGGGAGTAATGAGCAGTTCTTC
cdr3_aa: CASSPGGLAGGGSNEQFF

j_call: TRBJ1-3
d_call: -
clone_size: few
v_call: TRBV7-2
cdr3_nt: TGTGCCAGCAGCCCTGGCGGGGTAGGAGGAAACACCATATATTTT
cdr3_aa: CASSPGGVGGNTIYF

j_call: TRBJ2-7
d_call: -
clone_size: few
v_call: TRBV5-1
cdr3_nt: TGCGCCAGCAGCTTGGGGGCAGGATTTGCCTACGAGCAGTACTTC
cdr3_aa: CASSLGAGFAYEQYF

j_call: TRBJ1-2
d_call: -
clone_size: -
v_call: TRBV20-1
cdr3_nt: TGCAGTGCTAGCCTAGGGCTCCGCTATGGCTACACCTTC
cdr3_aa: CSASLGLRYGYTF

j_call: TRBJ2-4
d_call: TRBD2
clone_size: -
v_call: TRBV11-2
cdr3_nt: TGTACCAGCACCGTCTCCCGGGACTACTCCAAAAACATTCAGTACTTC
cdr3_aa: CTSTVSRDYSKNIQYF

j_call: TRBJ2-7
d_call: TRBD2
clone_size: -
v_call: TRBV4-2
cdr3_nt: TGTGCCAGCAGCAGCCGACTAGCGACCTCCTACGAGCAGTACTTC
cdr3_aa: CASSSRLATSYEQYF

j_call: TRBJ2-3
d_call: -
clone_size: once
v_call: TRBV2
cdr3_nt: TGTGCCAGCAGTGACCCCGGGACTTCTAGCACAGATACGCAGTATTTT
cdr3_aa: CASSDPGTSSTDTQYF

j_call: TRBJ2-3
d_call: -
clone_size: few
v_call: TRBV20-1
cdr3_nt: TGCAGTGCCGAAAAGCAACTAGCCGCCCTGGATACGCAGTATTTT
cdr3_aa: CSAEKQLAALDTQYF

j_call: TRBJ2-7
d_call: -
clone_size: many
v_call: TRBV4-2
cdr3_nt: TGTGCCAGCAGCCAAGGGGGATCGATAACCTACGAGCAGTACTTC
cdr3_aa: CASSQGGSITYEQYF

j_call: TRBJ1-1
d_call: -
clone_size: few
v_call: TRBV15
cdr3_nt: TGTGCCACCAGCAGAGATCAGGCGGGAATTCTGAACACTGAAGCTTTCTTT
cdr3_aa: CATSRDQAGILNTEAFF

j_call: TRBJ2-1
d_call: TRBD2
clone_size: -
v_call: TRBV12-3/TRBV12-4
cdr3_nt: TGTGCCAGCAGTTTGGTCCGGGAGGGTGCTGAGCAGTTCTTC
cdr3_aa: CASSLVREGAEQFF